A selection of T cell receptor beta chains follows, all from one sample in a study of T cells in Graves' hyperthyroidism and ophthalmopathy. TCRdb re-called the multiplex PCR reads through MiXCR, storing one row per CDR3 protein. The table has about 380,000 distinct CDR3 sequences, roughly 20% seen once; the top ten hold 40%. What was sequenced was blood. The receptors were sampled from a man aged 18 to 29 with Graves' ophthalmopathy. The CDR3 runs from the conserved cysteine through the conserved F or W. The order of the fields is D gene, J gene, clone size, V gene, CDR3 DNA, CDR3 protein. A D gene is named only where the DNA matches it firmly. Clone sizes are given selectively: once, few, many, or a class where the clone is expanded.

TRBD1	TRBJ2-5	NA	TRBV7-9	TGTGCCAGCAGCTTAGAAAGGGGGCGCGAAGAGACCCAGTACTTC	CASSLERGREETQYF
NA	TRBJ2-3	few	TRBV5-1	TGCGCCAGCAGCTTTTGGGGGGACGACACAGATACGCAGTATTTT	CASSFWGDDTDTQYF
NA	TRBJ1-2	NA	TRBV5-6	TGTGCCAGCAGCTTGGGGTGGACAGACTATGGCTACACCTTC	CASSLGWTDYGYTF
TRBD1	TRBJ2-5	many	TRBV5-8	TGTGCCAGCAGCTCGGGGACGGACAGGCGGTGGACCCAGTACTTC	CASSSGTDRRWTQYF
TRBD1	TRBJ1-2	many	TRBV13	TGTGCCAGCCGCGATGGGACAGGGGTCTCTGGCTACACCTTC	CASRDGTGVSGYTF
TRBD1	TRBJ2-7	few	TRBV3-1	TGTGCCAGCAGCGACTTGGGACAGGGGCCCTACGAGCAGTACTTC	CASSDLGQGPYEQYF
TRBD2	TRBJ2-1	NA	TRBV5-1	TGCGCCAGCAGCATTTTAGCGGGGGGAAACTACAATGAGCAGTTCTTC	CASSILAGGNYNEQFF
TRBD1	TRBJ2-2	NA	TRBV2	TGTGCCAGCAGGGACCCCGGGACAGGGAACACCGGGGAGCTGTTTTTT	CASRDPGTGNTGELFF
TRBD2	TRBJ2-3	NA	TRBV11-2	TGTGCCAGCAGCGGCCAACTAGCGGGATCCACAGATACGCAGTATTTT	CASSGQLAGSTDTQYF
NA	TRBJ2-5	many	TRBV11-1	TGTGCCAGCAGCCTCGCGGGCCGCGGAGAAGAGACCCAGTACTTC	CASSLAGRGEETQYF
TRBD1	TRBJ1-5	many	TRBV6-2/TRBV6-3	TGTGCCAGCAGTTACGGACAGGGGGGCAATCAGCCCCAGCATTTT	CASSYGQGGNQPQHF
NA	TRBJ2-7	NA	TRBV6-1	TGTGCCAGCAGTTGGGGGGGGGGGCGACTCTCGGAGCAGTACTTC	CASSWGGGRLSEQYF
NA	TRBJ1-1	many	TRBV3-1	TGTGCCAGCAGCCCCTTGGGGAGGAACACTGAAGCTTTCTTT	CASSPLGRNTEAFF
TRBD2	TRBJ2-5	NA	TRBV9	TGTGCCAGCAGCAAGGGACTAGCGGGACTCCAAGAGACCCAGTACTTC	CASSKGLAGLQETQYF
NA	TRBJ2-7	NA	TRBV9	TGTGCCAGCAGCGTAGGGGACACGATTGACTCCTACGAGCAGTACTTC	CASSVGDTIDSYEQYF
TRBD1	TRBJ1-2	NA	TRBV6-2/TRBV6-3	TGTGCCAGCAGTTACTCGAGGGACAGGGTAGGAGGGAACTATGGCTACACCTTC	CASSYSRDRVGGNYGYTF
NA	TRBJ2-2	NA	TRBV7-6	TGTGCCAGCAGCTTAGCCGGCTTCCCGAACACCGGGGAGCTGTTTTTT	CASSLAGFPNTGELFF
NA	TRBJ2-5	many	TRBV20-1	TGCAGTGCCCCTAAAACGACGGAGACCCAGTACTTC	CSAPKTTETQYF
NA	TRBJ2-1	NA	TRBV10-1	TGCGCCAGCAGCACGGGGCGAGGGAGAAATGAGCAGTTCTTC	CASSTGRGRNEQFF
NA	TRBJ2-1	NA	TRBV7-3	TGTACCAGCAGCCCCACTTCCGGGGCTCTTAAGCAGTTCTTC	CTSSPTSGALKQFF
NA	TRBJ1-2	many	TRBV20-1	TGCAGTGCTAGAGACCCAGGCTTCAATGGCTACACCTTC	CSARDPGFNGYTF
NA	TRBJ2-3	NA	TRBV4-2	TGTGCCAGCAGCCGCATCACTACCACAGATACGCAGTATTTT	CASSRITTTDTQYF
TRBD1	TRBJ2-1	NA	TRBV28	TGTGCCAGCAGCTCCGACAGGGGGCCGAATGAGCAGTTCTTC	CASSSDRGPNEQFF
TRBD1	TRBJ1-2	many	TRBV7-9	TGTGCCAGCAGCCCGCCGGGACAGCTACATTATGGCTACACCTTC	CASSPPGQLHYGYTF
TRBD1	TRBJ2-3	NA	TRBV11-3	TGTGCCAGCAGCCAAGAGGGACAGGGCACAGATACGCAGTATTTT	CASSQEGQGTDTQYF
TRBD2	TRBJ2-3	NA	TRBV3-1	TGTGCCAGCAGCCTCCAGCGGGGGGGGAGCACAGATACGCAGTATTTT	CASSLQRGGSTDTQYF
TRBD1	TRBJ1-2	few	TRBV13	TGTGCCAGCACCGACAGGGTGGATGGCTACACCTTC	CASTDRVDGYTF
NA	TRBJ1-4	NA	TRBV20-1	TGCAGTGCTAGTTATCTGGAAGAAAAACTGTTTTTT	CSASYLEEKLFF
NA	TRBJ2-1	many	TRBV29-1	TGCAGCGTTGACAGCTCCTACAATGAGCAGTTCTTC	CSVDSSYNEQFF
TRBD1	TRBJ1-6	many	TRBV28	TGTGCCAGCAGTTTGGTAGGGACAGCGGGTTCACCCCTCCACTTT	CASSLVGTAGSPLHF
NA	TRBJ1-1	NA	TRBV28	TGTGCCAGCAGTTTTACCGTGACGAAGGGTTGGGATAACACTGAAGCTTTCTTT	CASSFTVTKGWDNTEAFF
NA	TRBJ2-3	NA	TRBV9	TGTGCCAGCAGCCCCTCCCGGGGGCTAAGCACAGATACGCAGTATTTT	CASSPSRGLSTDTQYF
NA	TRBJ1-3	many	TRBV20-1	TGCAGTGCTAGAGCCCCGGGCTCTGGAAACACCATATATTTT	CSARAPGSGNTIYF
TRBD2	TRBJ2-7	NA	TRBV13	TGTGCCAGCAGCTTAGTCTCACGAACTAGCGGGGGGCGATACGAGCAGTACTTC	CASSLVSRTSGGRYEQYF
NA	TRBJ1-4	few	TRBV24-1	TGTGCCACCAGTGATGGACTCAGCCCTGGTGAAAAACTGTTTTTT	CATSDGLSPGEKLFF
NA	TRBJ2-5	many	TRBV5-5	TGTGCCAGCAGCTTGGGACCCAGGGAAAGAGAGACCCAGTACTTC	CASSLGPRERETQYF
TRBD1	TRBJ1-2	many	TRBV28	TGTGCCAGCATCTCCTCCGACAGGGGGGACTATGGCTACACCTTC	CASISSDRGDYGYTF
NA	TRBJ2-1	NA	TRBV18	TGTGCCAGCTCACCACCGCCAGGTACCGAAAATGAGCAGTTCTTC	CASSPPPGTENEQFF
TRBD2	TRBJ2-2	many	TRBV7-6	TGTGCCAGCAGCTTAACAGCGGGGGGAAGAACCGGGGAGCTGTTTTTT	CASSLTAGGRTGELFF
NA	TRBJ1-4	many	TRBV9	TGTGCCAGCAGCCCCCACAGTGCAACTAATGAAAAACTGTTTTTT	CASSPHSATNEKLFF
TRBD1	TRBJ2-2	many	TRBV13	TGTGCCAGCAGCCTGAGTAACAGGGGGCAAATCACCGGGGAGCTGTTTTTT	CASSLSNRGQITGELFF
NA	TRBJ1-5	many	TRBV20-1	TGCAGTGCTACCCCTCGGGGGGGCCGCAATCAGCCCCAGCATTTT	CSATPRGGRNQPQHF